The clone carrying this T cell receptor (beta chain) appeared many times. The target antigen is unknown. This specimen belongs to a study of T-cell reconstitution after alpha-beta-depleted transplantation in children. Findings of the study overall: Among T cells one year after transplant, newly produced cells accounted for most counts and diversity. In patients about two months after transplant, alpha-beta T cells reportedly arose from several hundred expanded graft clones. There were some patients whose high TCRbeta diversity at day 60 came from surviving recipient T cells and thymic progenitors.

V shed 9 bases and J shed 0 bases, with 8 bases lying between them. The CDR3 runs 13 residues. During its preparation, the TCRbeta library received unique molecular identifiers. TCRdb fed the PCR reads into MiXCR, producing one record per CDR3 protein. The table shows roughly 100,000 distinct CDR3 sequences, with around 5.9% occurring only once. The rearrangement links TRBV12-3 or TRBV12-4 to TRBJ2-2; D ambiguous. The source material was PBMCs, mostly from graft donor cells, sampled 60 days after TCRalphabeta/CD19-depleted stem cell transplant. The sequence derives from a female patient aged 2-10 years who had a stem cell transplant for Fanconi anemia, so the T cells may come from the graft donor. CDR3 nucleotides: TGTGCCAGTCGACTGACGAACACCGGGGAGCTGTTTTTT. Its protein is CASRLTNTGELFF.